The source of this TCR beta chain is a study of beta chain features in type 1 diabetes. The overall study: Age, gender and cell yields were similar between patients and healthy donors.

Concerning this clone itself: The antigen is unknown.

The CDR3 extends over 15 amino acids. CDR1 and CDR2 from the germline V gene are LGHNA and YSLEER. Trimming cost V 4 bases and J 7 bases, with 19 bases left between them. Every bit of the isolated RNA underwent reverse transcription, so sequencing read expressed TCRB transcripts. Around 4 million reads per sample were averaged for naive, central memory and regulatory samples. TCRdb's table, derived via immunoSEQ multiplex PCR, lists solely in-frame clones and lacks some. The profile shows hundreds of thousands of clones, under 20% of them singletons. Study-wide points: Shorter templates might be favored by PCR, equally in patients and controls. Fewer junction insertions and more nucleotide deletions appeared in type 1 diabetes patients.

V gene TRBV4-3 combines with J gene TRBJ1-2; perhaps TRBD1 as D (6 bases). Sample: naive CD4+ T cells from blood. This receptor was identified in a woman under 30 in good health. The DNA for the CDR3 is TGCGCCAGCAGCCGGGAAGGGGCGGGGGCCGGTGGCTACACCTTC. It specifies CASSREGAGAGGYTF.